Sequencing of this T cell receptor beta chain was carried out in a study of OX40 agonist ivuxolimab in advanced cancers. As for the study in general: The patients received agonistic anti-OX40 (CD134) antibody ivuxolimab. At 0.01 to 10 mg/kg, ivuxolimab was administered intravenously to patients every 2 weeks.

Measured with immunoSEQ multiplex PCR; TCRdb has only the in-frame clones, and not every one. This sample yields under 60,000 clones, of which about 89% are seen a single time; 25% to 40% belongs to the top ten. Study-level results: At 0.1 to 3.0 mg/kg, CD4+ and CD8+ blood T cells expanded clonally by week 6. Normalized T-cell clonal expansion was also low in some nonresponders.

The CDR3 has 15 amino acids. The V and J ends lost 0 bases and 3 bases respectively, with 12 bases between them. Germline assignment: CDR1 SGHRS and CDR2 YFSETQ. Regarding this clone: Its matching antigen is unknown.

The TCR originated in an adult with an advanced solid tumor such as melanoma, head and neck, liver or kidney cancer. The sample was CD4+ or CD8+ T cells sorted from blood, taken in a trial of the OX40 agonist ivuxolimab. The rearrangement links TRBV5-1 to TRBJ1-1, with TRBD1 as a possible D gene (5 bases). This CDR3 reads CASSLDLGVDTEAFF. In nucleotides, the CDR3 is TGCGCCAGCAGCTTGGATTTAGGGGTGGACACTGAAGCTTTCTTT.